Detailed here is one T cell receptor (beta chain). The target of this receptor is not known. No base-level quality is on record; no much larger clone is a single base apart. These data come from a study of blood T cell repertoires in COVID-19 (dated by TCRdb to about 2020). Context from the whole study: The collaborator samples originated in the United States, Italy and Spain and spanned the acute and convalescent phases of COVID-19. Samples were obtained from the ongoing ImmuneRACE study (first 160 participants) and from some 1,300 subjects provided by 6 global collaborators. The sample metadata nearly always contained a de-identified subject ID, COVID-19 status, age in years and sex. Deeply sampled blood TCRbeta repertoires from subjects exposed to, actively infected with, or recovered from COVID-19 were included in the dataset. Where available, HLA class I and class II types were obtained from metadata supplied by the sample provider rather than from assay-based typing. A freely available public database, intended as a resource for researchers studying the immune response to SARS-CoV-2, is where the repertoires were released. The material from the prospective study consisted of cDNA or gDNA derived from T cells, B-cell-depleted T cells, or PBMCs. Findings and caveats that apply to the study as a whole: The amount of clinical and demographic metadata varied by source and participant and was provided uncurated.

CDR1 MNHEY and CDR2 SVGAGI are derived from the germline V gene. The CDR3 numbers 15 residues from cysteine through phenylalanine. Left in the record is the CDR3 DNA by itself, 45 bases read in frame from the first base. V drops 0 bases and J drops 4 bases, leaving 12 bases in between. TCRbeta CDR3 regions were amplified from genomic DNA using the immunoSEQ Assay, a bias-controlled multiplex PCR. The authors' pipeline ran thus. The number of nucleated cells in each sample was estimated from the amplification of reference gene primers within the assay. To quantify the absolute abundance of each unique TCRbeta CDR3 rearrangement, sequence reads were collapsed and filtered. Productive Simpson clonality was computed per sample as the square root of Simpson's diversity index over productive rearrangements. TCRdb's version of the immuneACCESS table is confined to in-frame rearrangements and falls short of the full clone set. An unresolved V gene accounts for under half of the shortfall where checked; the remainder is of unknown origin. The D gene and trimming were derived from the DNA, and the V and J assignments and clone size from that table. This sample gives more than 45,000 clones in total; more than 90% of them show up just once. The ten largest clones add up to nearly 10% of the sample.

Collaborating institutions collected whole blood in K2EDTA tubes following their own protocols. For TCRbeta analysis, collaborator samples were shipped as frozen whole blood, as isolated PBMCs, or as DNA extracted from either sample type. This chain is built from TRBV6-5 and TRBJ1-1, with the D gene too uncertain to name. Sample: peripheral blood. The sequence came from a woman aged 80 or over with acute or convalescent COVID-19. This receptor has the CDR3 CASSYSERGVTEAFF. The DNA is TGTGCCAGCAGTTACTCCGAGCGCGGGGTCACTGAAGCTTTCTTT.